The present TCR beta chain was sequenced within a study of blood T cell repertoires in COVID-19. Overall study context: COVID-19 samples collected from the United States, Italy and Spain covered acute and convalescent phases.

TCRdb keeps only in-frame clones here, not all; method: immunoSEQ multiplex PCR. The repertoire holds about 240,000 clones, with 75% to 90% as singletons. The CDR3 covers 16 residues. With V trimmed by 4 bases and J by 2 bases, 7 bases remained unmatched. Germline V lookup: CDR1 SGHTA, CDR2 FQGNSA. The sequence was obtained from a woman in her 30s who had recovered from COVID-19. V and J are TRBV7-2 and TRBJ1-3; 8 bases align to TRBD1. Sample: PBMCs or T cells enriched from blood (not recorded which). CDR3 DNA: TGTGCCAGCAGCTACCTCCCGGGACAGGCTGGAAACACCATATATTTT. Its translation is CASSYLPGQAGNTIYF.